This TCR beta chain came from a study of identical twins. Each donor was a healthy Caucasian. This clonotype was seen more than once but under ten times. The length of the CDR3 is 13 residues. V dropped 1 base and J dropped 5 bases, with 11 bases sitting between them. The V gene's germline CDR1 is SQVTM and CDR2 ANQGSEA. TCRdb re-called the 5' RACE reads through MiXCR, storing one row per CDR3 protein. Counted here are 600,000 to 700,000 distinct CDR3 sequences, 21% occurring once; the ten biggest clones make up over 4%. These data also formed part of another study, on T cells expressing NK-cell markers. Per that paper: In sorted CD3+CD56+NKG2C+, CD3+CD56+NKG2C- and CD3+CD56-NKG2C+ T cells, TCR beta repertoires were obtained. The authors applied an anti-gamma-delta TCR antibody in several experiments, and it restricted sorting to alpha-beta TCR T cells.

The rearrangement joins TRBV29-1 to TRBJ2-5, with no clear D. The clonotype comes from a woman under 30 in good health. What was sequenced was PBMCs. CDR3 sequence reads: CSVEGWGSETQYF. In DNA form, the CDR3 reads TGCAGCGTTGAAGGGTGGGGAAGCGAGACCCAGTACTTC.